These T cell receptor beta chains were read from a single sample in a study of blood T cell repertoires in COVID-19. Profiling relied on immunoSEQ multiplex PCR, and the TCRdb table lists in-frame clones only, not all of them. The data contain about 130,000 clones, roughly four fifths of them seen just once; the ten biggest clones take up 9.2%. Sequences were obtained from PBMCs or T cells enriched from blood (not recorded which). The receptors here all came from a man aged 45-60 years who had recovered from COVID-19. CDR3s include the opening cysteine and the closing phenylalanine or tryptophan. The D gene is left open where the match is weak. Expanded clones get a size class; other rows say once, few or many, or leave the size out.

V gene: TRBV4-3
D gene: TRBD1
clone size: -
J gene: TRBJ1-2
CDR3 protein: CASSQGTGDRSYTF
CDR3 DNA: TGCGCCAGCAGCCAGGGGACTGGGGACAGAAGCTACACCTTC

V gene: TRBV6-5
D gene: TRBD2
clone size: -
J gene: TRBJ2-3
CDR3 protein: CASHPLAGGSDTQYF
CDR3 DNA: TGTGCCAGCCACCCCCTAGCGGGGGGGTCCGATACGCAGTATTTT

V gene: TRBV9
D gene: TRBD1
clone size: once
J gene: TRBJ1-6
CDR3 protein: CASSVDPTGLSPLHF
CDR3 DNA: TGTGCCAGCAGCGTAGACCCGACAGGGCTTTCACCCCTCCACTTT

V gene: TRBV14
D gene: -
clone size: few
J gene: TRBJ2-3
CDR3 protein: CASSRQGGLFGTDTQYF
CDR3 DNA: TGTGCCAGCAGCCGCCAAGGAGGGCTTTTCGGAACAGATACGCAGTATTTT

V gene: TRBV5-8
D gene: -
clone size: -
J gene: TRBJ2-5
CDR3 protein: CASSLPSDQETQYF
CDR3 DNA: TGTGCCAGCAGCTTGCCCTCGGACCAAGAGACCCAGTACTTC

V gene: TRBV5-1
D gene: TRBD2
clone size: -
J gene: TRBJ2-5
CDR3 protein: CARRDGGAQETQYF
CDR3 DNA: TGCGCCCGCCGCGACGGGGGGGCCCAAGAGACCCAGTACTTC

V gene: TRBV6-5
D gene: TRBD1
clone size: -
J gene: TRBJ1-5
CDR3 protein: CASSYGQGGGQHF
CDR3 DNA: TGTGCCAGCAGTTACGGACAGGGTGGAGGCCAGCATTTT

V gene: TRBV7-2
D gene: -
clone size: -
J gene: TRBJ1-5
CDR3 protein: CASSLQGGQPQHF
CDR3 DNA: TGTGCCAGCAGCTTACAGGGAGGTCAGCCCCAGCATTTT

V gene: TRBV19
D gene: -
clone size: -
J gene: TRBJ2-4
CDR3 protein: CASSPGGSQNIQYF
CDR3 DNA: TGTGCCAGTAGCCCAGGGGGGTCTCAAAACATTCAGTACTTC

V gene: TRBV7-9
D gene: TRBD1
clone size: -
J gene: TRBJ1-1
CDR3 protein: CASSLAPGQGWTEAFF
CDR3 DNA: TGTGCCAGCAGCTTAGCCCCGGGACAGGGGTGGACTGAAGCTTTCTTT

V gene: TRBV24-1
D gene: -
clone size: -
J gene: TRBJ2-3
CDR3 protein: CATSDPTLDTQYF
CDR3 DNA: TGTGCCACCAGTGATCCTACCTTGGATACGCAGTATTTT

V gene: TRBV5-5
D gene: TRBD1
clone size: -
J gene: TRBJ1-1
CDR3 protein: CASSLGTGTPEAFF
CDR3 DNA: TGTGCCAGCAGCTTGGGGACAGGGACCCCTGAAGCTTTCTTT

V gene: TRBV19
D gene: -
clone size: -
J gene: TRBJ2-7
CDR3 protein: CASRRRIQGYEQYF
CDR3 DNA: TGTGCCAGTAGGAGAAGGATCCAGGGCTACGAGCAGTACTTC

V gene: TRBV29-1
D gene: -
clone size: -
J gene: TRBJ1-5
CDR3 protein: CSVRGATNQPQHF
CDR3 DNA: TGCAGCGTTCGGGGGGCCACCAATCAGCCCCAGCATTTT

V gene: TRBV20-1
D gene: -
clone size: -
J gene: TRBJ1-3
CDR3 protein: CSASKGGAGNTIYF
CDR3 DNA: TGCAGTGCTAGTAAAGGGGGAGCTGGAAACACCATATATTTT

V gene: TRBV5-1
D gene: TRBD2
clone size: -
J gene: TRBJ2-7
CDR3 protein: CASYPGTSGLYEQYF
CDR3 DNA: TGCGCCAGCTATCCAGGGACTAGCGGCCTCTACGAGCAGTACTTC

V gene: TRBV7-2
D gene: TRBD1
clone size: -
J gene: TRBJ1-5
CDR3 protein: CASSFRDRNQPQHF
CDR3 DNA: TGTGCCAGCAGCTTCCGGGACAGGAATCAGCCCCAGCATTTT

V gene: TRBV18
D gene: -
clone size: few
J gene: TRBJ2-7
CDR3 protein: CASSPPAGGSYEQYF
CDR3 DNA: TGTGCCAGCTCACCACCCGCAGGGGGGTCCTACGAGCAGTACTTC

V gene: TRBV6-6
D gene: -
clone size: -
J gene: TRBJ1-3
CDR3 protein: CASWTEKENTIYF
CDR3 DNA: TGTGCCAGCTGGACTGAGAAGGAAAACACCATATATTTT

V gene: TRBV9
D gene: -
clone size: few
J gene: TRBJ1-3
CDR3 protein: CASSPRRSKSGNTIYF
CDR3 DNA: TGTGCCAGCAGCCCTCGGAGGAGCAAGTCTGGAAACACCATATATTTT

V gene: TRBV6-5
D gene: -
clone size: many
J gene: TRBJ1-2
CDR3 protein: CASSYSRTDGYTF
CDR3 DNA: TGTGCCAGCAGTTACTCTAGGACAGATGGCTACACCTTC

V gene: TRBV6-5
D gene: TRBD1
clone size: -
J gene: TRBJ1-5
CDR3 protein: CASSQTGINQPQHF
CDR3 DNA: TGTGCCAGCAGCCAGACAGGGATCAATCAGCCCCAGCATTTT

V gene: TRBV27
D gene: TRBD1
clone size: -
J gene: TRBJ2-1
CDR3 protein: CASNTGTGVNEQFF
CDR3 DNA: TGTGCCAGCAACACCGGGACAGGGGTCAATGAGCAGTTCTTC

V gene: TRBV4-1
D gene: -
clone size: -
J gene: TRBJ1-6
CDR3 protein: CASSQAGGSPLHF
CDR3 DNA: TGCGCCAGCAGCCAAGCCGGGGGATCACCCCTCCACTTT

V gene: TRBV4-3
D gene: -
clone size: -
J gene: TRBJ2-5
CDR3 protein: CASSQGWGKTQYF
CDR3 DNA: TGCGCCAGCAGCCAAGGATGGGGCAAGACCCAGTACTTC

V gene: TRBV9
D gene: -
clone size: -
J gene: TRBJ2-7
CDR3 protein: CASSAGDPALYEQYF
CDR3 DNA: TGTGCCAGCAGCGCCGGGGATCCGGCCCTCTACGAGCAGTACTTC

V gene: TRBV27
D gene: TRBD1
clone size: -
J gene: TRBJ2-3
CDR3 protein: CASSFFRDRGPADTQYF
CDR3 DNA: TGTGCCAGCAGTTTTTTCCGAGACAGGGGTCCCGCAGATACGCAGTATTTT

V gene: TRBV5-4
D gene: -
clone size: -
J gene: TRBJ2-2
CDR3 protein: CASSSQGRPGELFF
CDR3 DNA: TGTGCCAGCAGCTCACAGGGTCGGCCCGGGGAGCTGTTTTTT

V gene: TRBV9
D gene: TRBD1
clone size: -
J gene: TRBJ1-1
CDR3 protein: CASSAKGTGFTQAFF
CDR3 DNA: TGTGCCAGCAGCGCCAAAGGGACAGGGTTCACTCAAGCTTTCTTT

V gene: TRBV18
D gene: -
clone size: -
J gene: TRBJ2-5
CDR3 protein: CASSPLRQETQYF
CDR3 DNA: TGTGCCAGCTCACCACTTCGTCAAGAGACCCAGTACTTC

V gene: TRBV7-2
D gene: -
clone size: -
J gene: TRBJ2-5
CDR3 protein: CASSKDSTVQETQYF
CDR3 DNA: TGTGCCAGCAGCAAGGACAGTACCGTACAAGAGACCCAGTACTTC

V gene: TRBV19
D gene: -
clone size: -
J gene: TRBJ1-3
CDR3 protein: CASSWSGSGNTIYF
CDR3 DNA: TGTGCCAGTAGTTGGTCGGGATCTGGAAACACCATATATTTT

V gene: TRBV6-2/TRBV6-3
D gene: TRBD1
clone size: -
J gene: TRBJ1-4
CDR3 protein: CASSYEGASEKLFF
CDR3 DNA: TGTGCCAGCAGTTACGAGGGGGCAAGTGAAAAACTGTTTTTT

V gene: TRBV5-4
D gene: TRBD1
clone size: -
J gene: TRBJ1-1
CDR3 protein: CASSLGDRDTEAFF
CDR3 DNA: TGTGCCAGCAGCTTGGGGGACAGGGACACTGAAGCTTTCTTT

V gene: TRBV27
D gene: TRBD1
clone size: -
J gene: TRBJ1-5
CDR3 protein: CASSRTGGNQPQHF
CDR3 DNA: TGTGCCAGCAGTCGGACAGGGGGAAATCAGCCCCAGCATTTT

V gene: TRBV6-5
D gene: -
clone size: -
J gene: TRBJ1-4
CDR3 protein: CASSLTGRAHEKLFF
CDR3 DNA: TGTGCCAGCAGCCTAACAGGGAGGGCCCATGAAAAACTGTTTTTT

V gene: TRBV2
D gene: -
clone size: -
J gene: TRBJ1-5
CDR3 protein: CASSSPGSNQPQHF
CDR3 DNA: TGTGCCAGCAGCTCGCCAGGGAGCAATCAGCCCCAGCATTTT

V gene: TRBV29-1
D gene: -
clone size: -
J gene: TRBJ1-1
CDR3 protein: CSVEEQGGTEAFF
CDR3 DNA: TGCAGCGTTGAAGAACAAGGAGGGACTGAAGCTTTCTTT

V gene: TRBV18
D gene: -
clone size: -
J gene: TRBJ1-5
CDR3 protein: CASAQEGNQPQHF
CDR3 DNA: TGTGCCAGCGCACAGGAGGGCAATCAGCCCCAGCATTTT

V gene: TRBV19
D gene: TRBD1
clone size: -
J gene: TRBJ1-5
CDR3 protein: CASSPRDRGLGNQPQHF
CDR3 DNA: TGTGCCAGTAGTCCCCGGGACAGGGGGCTAGGGAATCAGCCCCAGCATTTT

V gene: TRBV4-1
D gene: TRBD1
clone size: once
J gene: TRBJ1-2
CDR3 protein: CASSLDRGGYGYTF
CDR3 DNA: TGCGCCAGCAGCCTGGACAGGGGTGGCTATGGCTACACCTTC

V gene: TRBV5-1
D gene: -
clone size: few
J gene: TRBJ1-1
CDR3 protein: CASSLDFSRNTEAFF
CDR3 DNA: TGCGCCAGCAGCTTGGATTTCTCCCGGAACACTGAAGCTTTCTTT

V gene: TRBV10-3
D gene: TRBD1
clone size: -
J gene: TRBJ1-1
CDR3 protein: CAIRTQGMGGTEAFF
CDR3 DNA: TGTGCCATCAGAACACAGGGGATGGGGGGCACTGAAGCTTTCTTT

V gene: TRBV11-2
D gene: -
clone size: -
J gene: TRBJ1-5
CDR3 protein: CASSLFSHTGPQHF
CDR3 DNA: TGTGCCAGCAGCTTATTCTCCCACACGGGGCCCCAGCATTTT

V gene: TRBV5-1
D gene: -
clone size: -
J gene: TRBJ1-5
CDR3 protein: CASSLALGQSNQPQHF
CDR3 DNA: TGCGCCAGCAGCTTGGCTCTAGGACAGAGCAATCAGCCCCAGCATTTT

V gene: TRBV30
D gene: -
clone size: -
J gene: TRBJ1-1
CDR3 protein: CAWRGKGDTEAFF
CDR3 DNA: TGTGCCTGGAGGGGAAAAGGGGACACTGAAGCTTTCTTT

V gene: TRBV6-5
D gene: -
clone size: many
J gene: TRBJ1-1
CDR3 protein: CASSYLTDSTEAFF
CDR3 DNA: TGTGCCAGCAGTTACTTGACCGACAGCACTGAAGCTTTCTTT

V gene: TRBV6-1
D gene: -
clone size: -
J gene: TRBJ1-1
CDR3 protein: CASSEYSYMNTEAFF
CDR3 DNA: TGTGCCAGCAGTGAGTACAGCTACATGAACACTGAAGCTTTCTTT

V gene: TRBV5-1
D gene: TRBD1
clone size: -
J gene: TRBJ1-1
CDR3 protein: CASRPGTGLNTEAFF
CDR3 DNA: TGCGCCAGCAGACCCGGGACAGGACTGAACACTGAAGCTTTCTTT

V gene: TRBV12-5
D gene: -
clone size: -
J gene: TRBJ2-3
CDR3 protein: CASGPGTDTQYF
CDR3 DNA: TGTGCTAGTGGCCCGGGCACAGATACGCAGTATTTT